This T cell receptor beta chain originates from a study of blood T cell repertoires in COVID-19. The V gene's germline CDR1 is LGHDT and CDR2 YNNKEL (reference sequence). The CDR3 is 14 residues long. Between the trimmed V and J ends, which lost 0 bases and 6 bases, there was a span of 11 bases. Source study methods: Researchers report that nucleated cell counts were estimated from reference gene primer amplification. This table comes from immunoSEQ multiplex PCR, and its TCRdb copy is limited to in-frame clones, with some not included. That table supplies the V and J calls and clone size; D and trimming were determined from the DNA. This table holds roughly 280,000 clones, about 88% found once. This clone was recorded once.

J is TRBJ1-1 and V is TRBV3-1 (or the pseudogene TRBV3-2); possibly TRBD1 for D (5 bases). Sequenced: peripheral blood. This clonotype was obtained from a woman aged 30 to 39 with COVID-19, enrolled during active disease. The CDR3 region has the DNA TGTGCCAGCAGCCAAGATAGGGGTTTCTCTGAAGCTTTCTTT. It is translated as CASSQDRGFSEAFF.